What follows are 32 T cell receptor beta chains derived from one specimen sequenced in a study of shared clonotypes between healthy human individuals. The data were produced by immunoSEQ multiplex PCR, yet TCRdb's version contains in-frame clones alone and is incomplete. The sample lists 950,000 to 1,100,000 clones, 78% occurring once. Sequencing was done on a sample of memory CD4+ T cells from PBMCs. This sample's subset: CD45RA-negative fraction. These TCRs come from a man aged 18 to 29 in good health. Some clones in this sample may be carry-over from other donors' samples.

The V and J genes are TRBV6-1 and TRBJ2-6; unclear D gene. Germline loops: CDR1 MNHNS, CDR2 SASEGT. The V end lost 10 bases, the J end lost 5 bases, and 18 bases lay between the germline ends. The CDR3 totals 15 residues. CDR3 amino acids: CANSYAQSRANVLTF. The CDR3 region has the DNA TGTGCCAACAGCTATGCACAAAGTCGGGCCAACGTCCTGACTTTC.

This chain connects TRBV14 to TRBJ1-1; D possibly corresponds to TRBD1 (6 bases). V lost 5 bases and J lost 5, with 12 bases in between. The CDR3 loop spans 13 amino acids. The germline V gene encodes CDR1 SGHDN and CDR2 FVKESK. The CDR3 reads CASSGQWGTEAFF. CDR3 nucleotide sequence: TGTGCCAGCAGCGGACAGTGGGGAACTGAAGCTTTCTTT.

The chain is built from TRBV28 and TRBJ2-7, with TRBD2 identical over 7 bases. After removal of 7 bases from V and 4 bases from J, the junction contained 10 bases not matched to a gene. In germline, CDR1 is MDHEN, CDR2 SYDVKM. This CDR3 contains 14 residues. The CDR3 sequence is CASTGGGWNYEQYF. CDR3 bases: TGTGCCAGCACTGGGGGGGGTTGGAATTACGAGCAGTACTTC. The full variable domain, with the rest looked up from reference TRBV28 and TRBJ2-7, is DVKVTQSSRYLVKRTGEKVFLECVQDMDHENMFWYRQDPGLGLRLIYFSYDVKMKEKGDIPEGYSVSREKKERFSLILESASTNQTSMYLCASTGGGWNYEQYFGPGTRLTVT.

This clone was counted once. This chain connects TRBV28 to TRBJ2-3; TRBD1 might be the D (6 bases). CDR3 length equals 15 residues. Deletions cut 7 bases from V and 2 bases from J, with 16 bases between. Germline V lookup: CDR1 MDHEN, CDR2 SYDVKM. For the CDR3, the DNA is TGTGCCAGCATGGTCGGGACACTTTACACAGATACGCAGTATTTT. Translated, it gives CASMVGTLYTDTQYF.

Written as DNA, the CDR3 is TGTGCCAGCCGCTCCGAGTACGAGCAGTACTTC. It translates to CASRSEYEQYF. The V call is TRBV5-8, the J call TRBJ2-7; D is undetermined. The CDR3 has 11 amino acids. Germline V gene lookup returns CDR1 SGHTS and CDR2 YDEGEE. V was shortened by 7 bases and J by 4 bases, with 9 bases between the two germline ends.

This chain joins TRBV19 and TRBJ1-2, with 7 bases matching TRBD1. V gave up 3 bases and J gave up 0 bases; unmatched junction bases: 7. The CDR3 totals 16 residues. Germline CDR1 is LNHDA and CDR2 is SQIVND (reference sequence). CDR3 bases: TGTGCCAGTAGTATCCAGGGGACAGCTACTAACTATGGCTACACCTTC. It translates to CASSIQGTATNYGYTF.

In its sample, this clone was seen many times. Additional DNA sequences in this sample encode the identical CDR3. V gene TRBV9 combines with J gene TRBJ2-7; 8 positions agree with TRBD1. V lost 0 bases to trimming and J lost 3 bases; unmatched junction nucleotides: 2. Germline loops: CDR1 SGDLS, CDR2 YYNGEE. The CDR3 totals 14 residues. CDR3 protein: CASSVGDRNYEQYF. The CDR3, as DNA: TGTGCCAGCAGCGTAGGGGACAGGAACTACGAGCAGTACTTC.

The rearrangement uses TRBV9 and TRBJ2-3; maybe TRBD2 (5 bases). The V end lost 0 bases, the J end lost 1 base, and 12 bases lay between the germline ends. The V gene's germline CDR1 is SGDLS and CDR2 YYNGEE. The CDR3 covers 16 residues. CDR3 sequence (DNA): TGTGCCAGCAGCGTAGGAGGGAATGCGGGCACAGATACGCAGTATTTT. Translated, it gives CASSVGGNAGTDTQYF.

A few counts support this clone. The V and J genes are TRBV5-6 and TRBJ2-1; 13 bases are a match to TRBD2. Looked up from germline, CDR1 is SGHDT and CDR2 is YYEEEE. The trim removed 3 bases at V and 4 bases at J, leaving 10 bases unmatched. The CDR3 covers 18 residues. The CDR3 reads CASSSYLETSGGYNEQFF. For the CDR3, the DNA is TGTGCCAGCAGCTCCTACCTCGAGACTAGCGGGGGGTACAATGAGCAGTTCTTC.

The chain recombines TRBV5-5 with TRBJ1-1; tentative D call: TRBD1 (6 bases). Germline V gives CDR1 SGHKS, CDR2 YYEKEE (reference sequence). The CDR3 length is 13 residues. The V gene lost 0 bases and the J gene lost 3 bases, with 6 bases spanning the gap. This chain's CDR3 is CASSLGTDTEAFF. Written as DNA, the CDR3 is TGTGCCAGCAGCTTGGGGACAGACACTGAAGCTTTCTTT. The whole variable domain, filled in from reference TRBV5-5 and TRBJ1-1, reads DAGVTQSPTHLIKTRGQQVTLRCSPISGHKSVSWYQQVLGQGPQFIFQYYEKEERGRGNFPDRFSARQFPNYSSELNVNALLLGDSALYLCASSLGTDTEAFFGQGTRLTVV.

This clone was recorded only once. V and J are TRBV6-1 and TRBJ1-2, with D perhaps matching TRBD1 (6 bases). V was trimmed by 3 bases and J by 8 bases, leaving 19 bases between them. The CDR3 spans 15 residues. Per germline, CDR1 MNHNS and CDR2 SASEGT. This CDR3 is CASSDPGRGGLGYTF. In DNA form, the CDR3 reads TGTGCCAGCAGTGACCCGGGCCGTGGGGGCTTGGGCTACACCTTC.

The chain links TRBV7-9 to TRBJ2-3; D ambiguous. Germline V gives CDR1 SEHNR, CDR2 FQNEAQ (reference sequence). Trimming cost V 5 bases and J 4 bases, with 10 bases left between them. This CDR3 region has 13 residues. The CDR3 bases are TGTGCCAGCAGCACCCCGGTAGCAGATACGCAGTATTTT. The encoded protein is CASSTPVADTQYF.

This clone was seen only once. A read error is likely here: a far larger clone is one base away. This chain uses TRBV28 with TRBJ2-2; D gene unclear. V was clipped by 6 bases and J by 0 bases, with 17 bases between them. Germline V CDR1 and CDR2: MDHEN, SYDVKM. The CDR3 is made up of 17 amino acids. CDR3 DNA: TGTGCCAGCAGATCGCGTCCTGGCCCATCGAACACCGGGGAGCTGTTTTTT. This translates into CASRSRPGPSNTGELFF.

The genes are TRBV2 and TRBJ2-7, with D maybe TRBD1 (7 bases). V lost 6 bases and J lost 3, with 15 bases in between. CDR1 is SNHLY and CDR2 is FYNNEI in the germline V gene. There are 14 residues in the CDR3. CDR3 DNA sequence: TGTGCCAGCAGGGTCGCCAGGGGGGTCTACGAGCAGTACTTC. Its translation is CASRVARGVYEQYF.

The CDR3 reads CASRGMSHGNEKLFF. In DNA, the CDR3 is TGTGCCAGTAGGGGGATGAGTCACGGTAATGAAAAACTGTTTTTT. The chain employs TRBV2 and TRBJ1-4, with a tentative D call TRBD1 (6 bases). CDR1 and CDR2 (germline): SNHLY, FYNNEI. The CDR3 totals 15 residues. V was clipped by 9 bases and J by 4 bases, with 18 bases between them.

V and J are TRBV29-1 and TRBJ2-5; no clear D. The V gene lost 3 bases and the J gene lost 2 bases, with 10 bases spanning the gap. The CDR3 length is 13 residues. Germline assignment: CDR1 SQVTM and CDR2 ANQGSEA. CDR3 DNA sequence: TGCAGCGTTGACTCACAGCAACAAGAGACCCAGTACTTC. Its translation is CSVDSQQQETQYF.

The CDR3 here is CASRANSFYEQYF. In DNA form, the CDR3 reads TGTGCCAGCAGAGCAAACAGTTTCTACGAGCAGTACTTC. The chain carries TRBV2 and TRBJ2-7; D unclear. V was clipped by 6 bases and J by 3 bases, with 12 bases between them. The CDR3 runs 13 residues. The V gene's germline CDR1 is SNHLY and CDR2 FYNNEI.

The chain uses TRBV6-5 and TRBJ1-2; TRBD1 is a possible D gene (6 bases). V was clipped by 7 bases and J by 3 bases, with 15 bases between them. The length of the CDR3 is 14 residues. Germline CDR1 is MNHEY and CDR2 is SVGAGI. This CDR3 reads CASKRAGADYGYTF. CDR3 sequence (DNA): TGTGCCAGCAAACGGGCAGGGGCCGACTATGGCTACACCTTC.

The V gene is TRBV4-1, the J gene TRBJ1-1; no firm D call. This CDR3 is built from 17 residues. Deletions cut 0 bases from V and 1 base from J, with 15 bases between. The germline V gene has CDR1 MGHRA and CDR2 YSYEKL. CDR3 nucleotide sequence: TGCGCCAGCAGCCAAGATCTCCTATCGGCAGCGAACACTGAAGCTTTCTTT. Translated, it gives CASSQDLLSAANTEAFF.

V gene TRBV5-1 combines with J gene TRBJ2-5; D is perhaps TRBD1 or TRBD2 (5 bases each). CDR1 and CDR2 (germline): SGHRS, YFSETQ. V gave up 5 bases and J gave up 5 bases, with 13 bases separating them. The CDR3 contains 13 residues. For the CDR3, the DNA is TGCGCCAGCAGTGCCGGGACCTTGGAGACCCAGTACTTC. It codes for CASSAGTLETQYF.

CDR3: CASKFSGNTIYF. CDR3 in DNA: TGCGCCAGCAAATTTTCGGGAAACACCATATATTTT. The chain carries TRBV10-1 and TRBJ1-3; the D is unclear. Looked up from germline, CDR1 is WNHNN and CDR2 is SYGVQD (reference sequence). The V gene lost 7 bases and the J gene lost 4 bases, with 8 bases spanning the gap. The CDR3 totals 12 residues.

CDR3 protein: CASAASGPREVYGYTF. CDR3 nucleotides: TGTGCTAGTGCCGCATCGGGCCCCCGGGAGGTCTATGGCTACACCTTC. This chain uses TRBV12-5 with TRBJ1-2, with D unresolved. The CDR3 sequence is 16 residues long. V shed 7 bases and J shed 4 bases, with 22 bases lying between them. Germline V lookup: CDR1 LGHNT, CDR2 FRNRAP.

This chain connects TRBV5-4 to TRBJ1-2; D remains ambiguous. CDR3 length equals 14 residues. CDR1 is SGHNT and CDR2 is YYREEE in the germline V gene (reference sequence). Trimming removed 2 bases from V and 0 bases from J, with 8 bases in between. The CDR3 nucleotides read TGTGCCAGCAGCTTCGACGGTTCTAACTATGGCTACACCTTC. It codes for CASSFDGSNYGYTF.

The chain couples TRBV19 to TRBJ2-7, with 9 nucleotides matching TRBD1. The CDR3 contains 16 residues. With V trimmed by 6 bases and J by 1 base, 10 bases remained unmatched. Germline V gene sequence: CDR1 LNHDA, CDR2 SQIVND (reference sequence). CDR3 coding DNA: TGTGCCAGTAGACCCACAGGGGGCCTGAGGTCCTACGAGCAGTACTTC. It codes for CASRPTGGLRSYEQYF.

The V gene is TRBV5-1, the J gene TRBJ2-7, with a tentative D call TRBD2 (6 bases). The ends were cut back, 5 bases at V and 0 bases at J, with 18 bases in the middle. The CDR3 covers 16 residues. Germline V gene lookup returns CDR1 SGHRS and CDR2 YFSETQ. The CDR3 protein is CASSPGGAKTSYEQYF. The CDR3 DNA reads as TGCGCCAGCAGTCCCGGCGGGGCGAAAACCTCCTACGAGCAGTACTTC.

This clone has only a few counts. CDR3 coding DNA: TGTGCCAGCAGCTTATCTCTAAACACTGAAGCTTTCTTT. Amino acids: CASSLSLNTEAFF. The gene calls are TRBV7-8 and TRBJ1-1; no clear D. Trimming pared 2 bases from V and 2 bases from J, leaving 6 bases between. CDR3 length: 13 amino acids. Germline loops: CDR1 SGHVS, CDR2 FQNEAQ.

The V and J genes are TRBV28 and TRBJ2-7; possibly TRBD2 for D (5 bases). Trimming stripped 3 bases from V and 1 base from J, with 10 bases between. The CDR3 covers 14 residues. Germline CDR1 is MDHEN and CDR2 is SYDVKM. The CDR3 protein is CASSFGGQSYEQYF. CDR3 bases: TGTGCCAGCAGTTTCGGCGGGCAATCCTACGAGCAGTACTTC. Complete variable domain (other parts from reference TRBV28 and TRBJ2-7): DVKVTQSSRYLVKRTGEKVFLECVQDMDHENMFWYRQDPGLGLRLIYFSYDVKMKEKGDIPEGYSVSREKKERFSLILESASTNQTSMYLCASSFGGQSYEQYFGPGTRLTVT.

The gene calls are TRBV18 and TRBJ1-1; 7 bases are a match to TRBD1. Germline V gene data show CDR1 as KGHSH and CDR2 as LQKENI. V gave up 4 bases and J gave up 4 bases; unmatched junction bases: 12. The CDR3 contains 16 residues. DNA for the CDR3: TGTGCCAGCTCACGGGGCACAGGGGCTATGGGCACTGAAGCTTTCTTT. Translating it yields CASSRGTGAMGTEAFF.

CDR3 coding DNA: TGTGCCAGCAGCCGCAGGGGGCGCGGGGGCTACACCTTC. It is translated as CASSRRGRGGYTF. The V and J genes are TRBV6-5 and TRBJ1-2; 8 bases are shared with TRBD1. CDR3 length: 13 amino acids. The germline CDR1 and CDR2 sequences are MNHEY and SVGAGI. The trim removed 6 bases at V and 8 bases at J, leaving 8 bases unmatched.

V usage is TRBV7-9 and J usage is TRBJ2-5, with TRBD2 matching 10 bases. This CDR3 has 15 residues. V shed 4 bases, J shed 2 bases, and the junction held 4 bases outside the gene matches. Germline V gene sequence: CDR1 SEHNR, CDR2 FQNEAQ (reference sequence). CDR3 nucleotides: TGTGCCAGCAGCTGGACTAGCGGCCCGCAAGAGACCCAGTACTTC. Amino acids: CASSWTSGPQETQYF.

V is TRBV4-3 and J is TRBJ2-3; D unresolved. Germline V gene lookup returns CDR1 LGHNA and CDR2 YSLEER. This CDR3 contains 14 residues. V lost 1 base to trimming and J lost 2 bases, with 7 bases between them. Here the CDR3 DNA reads TGCGCCAGCAGCCAAGGTTATCCCACAGATACGCAGTATTTT. This sequence encodes CASSQGYPTDTQYF.

The chain is built from TRBV7-8 and TRBJ1-5, with 7 bases identical to TRBD1. CDR3 size: 15 residues. The V and J ends lost 1 base and 3 bases, in that order; junction bases with no gene match: 3. Germline V gives CDR1 SGHVS, CDR2 FQNEAQ. The CDR3 sequence: CASSLGQGFNQPQHF. The CDR3, as DNA: TGTGCCAGCAGCTTAGGACAGGGCTTCAATCAGCCCCAGCATTTT.